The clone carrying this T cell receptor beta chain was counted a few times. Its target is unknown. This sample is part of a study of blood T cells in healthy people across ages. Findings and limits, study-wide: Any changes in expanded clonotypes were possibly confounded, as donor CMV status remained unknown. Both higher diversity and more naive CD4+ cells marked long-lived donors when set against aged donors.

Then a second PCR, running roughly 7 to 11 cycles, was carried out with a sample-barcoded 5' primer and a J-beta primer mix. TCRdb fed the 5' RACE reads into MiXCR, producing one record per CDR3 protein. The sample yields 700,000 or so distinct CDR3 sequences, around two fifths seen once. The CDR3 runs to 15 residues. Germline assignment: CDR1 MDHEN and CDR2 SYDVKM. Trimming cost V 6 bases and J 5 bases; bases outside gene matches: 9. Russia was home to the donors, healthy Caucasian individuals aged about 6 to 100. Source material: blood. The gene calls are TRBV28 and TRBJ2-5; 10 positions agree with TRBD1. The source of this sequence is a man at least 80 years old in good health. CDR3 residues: CASSPKDRGRETQYF. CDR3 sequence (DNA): TGTGCCAGCAGCCCCAAAGACAGGGGGCGTGAGACCCAGTACTTC.